The 32 T cell receptor beta chains below come from one sample, sequenced in a study of immune cell composition in non-small cell lung cancer. Measured with immunoSEQ multiplex PCR; TCRdb has only the in-frame clones, and not every one. The sample consists of approximately 1,800 clones, roughly 72% of them appearing once. Sequencing was done on a sample of lung tumor tissue. All receptors come from a human donor with non-small cell lung cancer.

The chain couples TRBV28 to TRBJ2-6, with 9 bases aligning to TRBD2. This CDR3 is 18 amino acids long. Germline values: CDR1 MDHEN, CDR2 SYDVKM. V was pared by 2 bases and J by 0 bases, with 5 bases of the junction left unmatched. CDR3 region: CASSLRLAGSSGANVLTF. CDR3 bases: TGTGCCAGCAGTTTACGTCTAGCGGGATCCTCTGGGGCCAACGTCCTGACTTTC.

V and J are TRBV6-1 and TRBJ1-3; the D is unclear. The CDR3 is 15 residues long. Germline CDR1 and CDR2: MNHNS and SASEGT. V dropped 2 bases and J dropped 2 bases, with 10 bases sitting between them. CDR3 protein: CASSEPRTPGNTIYF. For the CDR3, the DNA is TGTGCCAGCAGTGAACCGCGGACTCCTGGAAACACCATATATTTT.

The gene calls are TRBV9 and TRBJ2-7, with D possibly being TRBD1 (6 bases). The CDR3 consists of 12 residues. V lost 3 bases and J 3 bases, leaving 7 bases between the germline ends. The germline V gene has CDR1 SGDLS and CDR2 YYNGEE. Here the CDR3 DNA reads TGTGCCAGCAGCGAGGGGGACTACGAGCAGTACTTC. Amino acids: CASSEGDYEQYF.

The gene calls are TRBV5-6 and TRBJ2-2; maybe TRBD1 (5 bases). Looked up from germline, CDR1 is SGHDT and CDR2 is YYEEEE. The CDR3 covers 13 residues. Trimming shortened V by 5 bases and J by 5 bases, and 10 bases separated the two germline ends. The DNA of the CDR3 is TGTGCCAGCAGGCAAGGGGTGACCGGGGAGCTGTTTTTT. As protein: CASRQGVTGELFF.

The rearrangement uses TRBV5-8 and TRBJ2-3; D may be TRBD1 (6 bases). V was shortened by 2 bases and J by 3 bases, with 10 bases between the two germline ends. Germline CDR1 SGHTS, CDR2 YDEGEE. The length of the CDR3 is 14 residues. The CDR3, as DNA: TGTGCCAGCAGCTTTTGGACAGCTACAGATACGCAGTATTTT. Translation gives CASSFWTATDTQYF.

This clone has more than one count but fewer than ten. This chain links TRBV30 with TRBJ2-1, with D perhaps TRBD1 (5 bases). From germline, CDR1 is GTSNPN and CDR2 SVGIG (reference sequence). This CDR3 is built from 15 residues. V gave up 2 bases and J gave up 6 bases, with 17 bases separating them. Written as DNA, the CDR3 is TGTGCCTGGAGTTTAGGGGTAGGATCGGGCAATGAGCAGTTCTTC. Translating gives CAWSLGVGSGNEQFF.

This clone has just a few counts. The chain joins TRBV7-8 to TRBJ2-5; a weak D match, TRBD2 (6 bases). CDR3 length: 15 residues. V lost 2 bases to trimming and J lost 4 bases, with 14 bases between them. The V gene's germline CDR1 is SGHVS and CDR2 FQNEAQ. CDR3 sequence: CASSLSSDQAETQYF. In nucleotides, the CDR3 is TGTGCCAGCAGCTTATCTAGCGACCAGGCAGAGACCCAGTACTTC. Full variable domain (outside the CDR3, taken from reference TRBV7-8 and TRBJ2-5): GAGVSQSPRYKVAKRGQDVALRCDPISGHVSLFWYQQALGQGPEFLTYFQNEAQLDKSGLPSDRFFAERPEGSVSTLKIQRTQQEDSAVYLCASSLSSDQAETQYFGPGTRLLVL.

The chain recombines TRBV7-2 with TRBJ2-2; a weak D match, TRBD2 (6 bases). Germline V gene lookup returns CDR1 SGHTA and CDR2 FQGNSA. Trimming took 5 bases from V and 6 from J, leaving 13 bases between them. The CDR3 is 14 amino acids. CDR3 residues: CASSPGRIAGELFF. The CDR3 DNA reads as TGTGCCAGCAGCCCAGGGAGGATTGCCGGGGAGCTGTTTTTT.

The gene calls are TRBV7-9 and TRBJ2-2, with D tentatively TRBD1 (6 bases). This CDR3 region has 15 residues. The germline V and J ends were trimmed by 10 bases and 1 base, with 16 bases remaining between them. Germline V gene data show CDR1 as SEHNR and CDR2 as FQNEAQ (reference sequence). CDR3 loop: CAKQFPGENTGELFF. The CDR3, as DNA: TGTGCCAAGCAATTCCCAGGGGAGAACACCGGGGAGCTGTTTTTT. The full variable domain, its missing parts supplied by reference TRBV7-9 and TRBJ2-2, is DTGVSQNPRHKITKRGQNVTFRCDPISEHNRLYWYRQTLGQGPEFLTYFQNEAQLEKSRLLSDRFSAERPKGSFSTLEIQRTEQGDSAMYLCAKQFPGENTGELFFGEGSRLTVL.

The chain combines TRBV30 with TRBJ2-7; 9 bases are shared with TRBD1. The CDR3 loop spans 13 amino acids. CDR1 is GTSNPN, CDR2 SVGIG, per germline (reference sequence). The J segment lost 7 bases and the V segment lost 1 base, leaving 5 bases of the junction unmatched. CDR3 sequence (DNA): TGTGCCTGGAGTGCATCCGGGACAGGGGAGCAGTACTTC. Protein sequence: CAWSASGTGEQYF.

This sequence joins TRBV28 and TRBJ2-7; 7 bases line up with TRBD1. V gave up 8 bases and J gave up 2 bases; unmatched junction bases: 9. Germline CDR1 is MDHEN and CDR2 is SYDVKM. The CDR3 extends over 14 amino acids. In DNA form, the CDR3 reads TGTGCCAGCCGGCTGACAGGGCTTACCTACGAGCAGTACTTC. This gives the protein CASRLTGLTYEQYF. The variable domain in full, with the rest retrieved from reference TRBV28 and TRBJ2-7, is DVKVTQSSRYLVKRTGEKVFLECVQDMDHENMFWYRQDPGLGLRLIYFSYDVKMKEKGDIPEGYSVSREKKERFSLILESASTNQTSMYLCASRLTGLTYEQYFGPGTRLTVT.

The chain uses TRBV6-4 and TRBJ2-2, with TRBD2 identical over 8 bases. The junction had 7 bases not matched to a gene; V was cut back by 0 bases and J by 4 bases. CDR1 and CDR2 (germline): MRHNA, SNTAGT. There are 17 residues in the CDR3. CDR3 sequence reads: CASSDSKAGDPTGELFF. CDR3 DNA: TGTGCCAGCAGTGACTCGAAAGCGGGGGACCCCACCGGGGAGCTGTTTTTT.

The chain is built from TRBV18 and TRBJ2-7; TRBD2 agrees at 9 bases. Germline V CDR1 and CDR2: KGHSH, LQKENI. V shed 5 bases, J shed 3 bases, and the junction held 8 bases outside the gene matches. This CDR3 spans 15 amino acids. CDR3: CASSKSGGMNYEQYF. CDR3 nucleotide sequence: TGTGCCAGCTCAAAAAGCGGGGGGATGAACTACGAGCAGTACTTC.

V gene TRBV7-2 combines with J gene TRBJ2-1, with TRBD2 matching over 9 bases. The CDR3 is made up of 14 amino acids. Germline V gene sequence: CDR1 SGHTA, CDR2 FQGNSA. Trimming cost V 5 bases and J 10 bases; bases outside gene matches: 9. The CDR3 here is CASSGTSGLGEQFF. CDR3 coding DNA: TGTGCCAGCAGCGGAACTAGCGGGTTAGGGGAGCAGTTCTTC.

The chain combines TRBV7-2 with TRBJ2-1; D perhaps matches TRBD2 (6 bases). This CDR3 comprises 15 residues. Germline CDR1 SGHTA, CDR2 FQGNSA. V lost 5 bases and J lost 6, with 17 bases in between. CDR3 sequence: CASSQISGSTNEQFF. The DNA for the CDR3 is TGTGCCAGCAGCCAGATTTCCGGGAGTACCAATGAGCAGTTCTTC.

This clone was detected only a few times. The chain carries TRBV6-6 and TRBJ1-6, with 9 bases fitting TRBD1. CDR1 is MNHNY, CDR2 SVGAGI, per germline (reference sequence). The V and J ends lost 8 bases and 8 bases, in that order; junction bases with no gene match: 4. The CDR3 loop spans 13 amino acids. In nucleotides, the CDR3 is TGTGCCAGCTGGGACAGGGACTATTCACCCCTCCACTTT. Amino acids: CASWDRDYSPLHF.

This sequence joins TRBV5-4 and TRBJ2-1, with TRBD2 matching 10 bases. CDR1 SGHNT and CDR2 YYREEE come from the germline V gene (reference sequence). The length of the CDR3 is 13 residues. V trimming: 6 bases; J trimming: 8 bases; junction bases outside the gene matches: 5. The CDR3 here is CASKSSGGDEQFF. In nucleotides, the CDR3 is TGTGCCAGCAAAAGCAGCGGGGGGGATGAGCAGTTCTTC. The full variable domain, in which reference TRBV5-4 and TRBJ2-1 provide the parts outside the CDR3, is ETGVTQSPTHLIKTRGQQVTLRCSSQSGHNTVSWYQQALGQGPQFIFQYYREEENGRGNFPPRFSGLQFPNYSSELNVNALELDDSALYLCASKSSGGDEQFFGPGTRLTVL.

This clone was recorded once. The chain uses TRBV28 and TRBJ2-5; 8 positions match TRBD2. CDR3 length equals 15 residues. With V trimmed by 5 bases and J by 2 bases, 7 bases remained unmatched. CDR1 and CDR2 from the germline V gene are MDHEN and SYDVKM. The CDR3 bases are TGTGCCAGCAGTGCTAGCGGGCGAGAGCAAGAGACCCAGTACTTC. Translated, it gives CASSASGREQETQYF.

J is TRBJ2-1 and V is TRBV5-1, with TRBD2 as a possible D gene (6 bases). There are 18 residues in the CDR3. Germline loops: CDR1 SGHRS, CDR2 YFSETQ. The V gene lost 1 base and the J gene lost 4 bases, with 21 bases spanning the gap. CDR3: CASSLKELQRGVYNEQFF. DNA of the CDR3: TGCGCCAGCAGCTTGAAGGAGCTACAGCGCGGGGTATACAATGAGCAGTTCTTC.

The chain is built from TRBV9 and TRBJ1-2, with 9 bases matching TRBD1. This CDR3 has 14 residues. The germline gives CDR1 SGDLS, CDR2 YYNGEE. V was clipped by 4 bases and J by 8 bases; unmatched bases: 9. CDR3 sequence reads: CASSPWDRVGGYTF. The CDR3 nucleotides read TGTGCCAGCAGCCCCTGGGACAGGGTCGGCGGCTACACCTTC.

The chain couples TRBV29-1 to TRBJ2-7, with D uncertain. CDR3 length: 12 residues. The V end lost 3 bases, the J end lost 9 bases, and 15 bases lay between the germline ends. Germline CDR1 SQVTM, CDR2 ANQGSEA. The DNA for the CDR3 is TGCAGCGTTGAGGAACGACGAGGCGGGCAGTACTTC. It is translated as CSVEERRGGQYF.

The rearrangement joins TRBV19 to TRBJ2-5; 7 bases are shared with TRBD2. The CDR3 loop spans 14 amino acids. CDR1 is LNHDA and CDR2 is SQIVND in the germline V gene (reference sequence). With 8 bases clipped from V and 1 base from J, the junction kept 7 bases outside the gene matches. As DNA, the CDR3 is TGTGCCAGTGGGGGGGGACTGAGCCAAGAGACCCAGTACTTC. Its translation: CASGGGLSQETQYF.

V gene TRBV18 combines with J gene TRBJ2-7, with TRBD1 as a possible D gene (6 bases). This CDR3 has 16 residues. The V end lost 0 bases, the J end lost 2 bases, and 14 bases lay between the germline ends. Per the germline V gene, CDR1 is KGHSH and CDR2 is LQKENI. CDR3 sequence (DNA): TGTGCCAGCTCACCACCGGGAACAGGGACGACCTACGAGCAGTACTTC. As protein: CASSPPGTGTTYEQYF.

This clone was observed a single time. This chain connects TRBV19 to TRBJ2-5, with D possibly being TRBD2 (5 bases). Trimming removed 0 bases at V and 4 bases at J, with 21 bases between. The germline gives CDR1 LNHDA, CDR2 SQIVND (reference sequence). This CDR3 region has 18 residues. The CDR3 reads CASSIERRIEAPRETQYF. The CDR3 bases are TGTGCCAGTAGTATAGAGCGGAGGATAGAGGCCCCGAGAGAGACCCAGTACTTC.

The rearrangement links TRBV18 to TRBJ2-1, with D possibly being TRBD1 (5 bases). CDR3 length: 15 residues. Trimming removed 2 bases at V and 5 bases at J, with 13 bases between. Germline values: CDR1 KGHSH, CDR2 LQKENI. CDR3 sequence (DNA): TGTGCCAGCTCACCAACAGGTATTGTGGACAATGAGCAGTTCTTC. Its protein is CASSPTGIVDNEQFF.

This clone was counted between two and nine times. The CDR3 loop is CASKAGGMNTEAFF. CDR3 nucleotide sequence: TGCGCCAGCAAAGCGGGGGGAATGAACACTGAAGCTTTCTTT. The chain employs TRBV5-1 and TRBJ1-1, with a weak D call TRBD1 (5 bases). The CDR3 covers 14 residues. Germline V gene sequence: CDR1 SGHRS, CDR2 YFSETQ. V lost 6 bases and J 0 bases, leaving 12 bases between the germline ends.

V gene TRBV9 combines with J gene TRBJ2-2; 9 bases map to TRBD1. The CDR3 runs 16 residues. The V gene's germline CDR1 is SGDLS and CDR2 YYNGEE. The V gene end was trimmed by 0 bases and the J gene end by 7 bases; junction bases not matched to a gene: 7. The CDR3 here is CASSVVGTGLIGELFF. CDR3 DNA: TGTGCCAGCAGCGTAGTAGGGACAGGGTTGATCGGGGAGCTGTTTTTT.

The V call is TRBV28, the J call TRBJ2-7; TRBD1 is a possible D gene (5 bases). Trimming took 4 bases from V and 1 from J, leaving 11 bases between them. The CDR3 has 14 residues. Germline CDR1 and CDR2: MDHEN and SYDVKM. The CDR3 spells CASSWGGQSYEQYF. CDR3 coding DNA: TGTGCCAGCAGTTGGGGCGGCCAATCCTACGAGCAGTACTTC.

The rearrangement uses TRBV28 and TRBJ2-6; 7 bases line up with TRBD1. CDR3 length equals 15 residues. Trimming took 8 bases from V and 2 from J; bases not matched to a gene: 6. Germline CDR1 reads MDHEN; CDR2 reads SYDVKM. CDR3 bases: TGTGCCAGCTATACCCAGGGGGCTGGGGCCAACGTCCTGACTTTC. Translation: CASYTQGAGANVLTF.

The rearrangement uses TRBV9 and TRBJ2-1, with 8 bases lining up with TRBD2. Per the germline V gene, CDR1 is SGDLS and CDR2 is YYNGEE. V lost 2 bases to trimming and J lost 3 bases; unmatched junction nucleotides: 7. This CDR3 comprises 16 residues. DNA of the CDR3: TGTGCCAGCAGCGTTCTTAGCGGGACACGCTACAATGAGCAGTTCTTC. Protein: CASSVLSGTRYNEQFF.

This chain joins TRBV11-2 and TRBJ2-1, with D perhaps matching TRBD1 (5 bases). V lost 3 bases, J lost 4 bases, and 13 bases lay in between. CDR1 is SGHAT, CDR2 FQNNGV, per germline. The CDR3 consists of 15 residues. Here the CDR3 reads CASSFLRQPYNEQFF. The CDR3 coding sequence is TGTGCCAGCAGCTTTTTAAGACAGCCGTACAATGAGCAGTTCTTC.

This sequence joins TRBV28 and TRBJ2-7; possible D gene TRBD2, 6 bases. V gave up 3 bases and J gave up 7 bases, with 13 bases separating them. Germline CDR1 MDHEN, CDR2 SYDVKM. This CDR3 is built from 13 residues. The CDR3 coding sequence is TGTGCCAGCAGTTTGGTGGGAGGAGGAGAGCAGTACTTC. Its protein product is CASSLVGGGEQYF.